These 21 T cell receptor beta chains were sequenced from one sample in a study of blood T cell repertoires in COVID-19 (dated by TCRdb to 2019 to 2021). The method behind the library was the immunoSEQ multiplex PCR assay. What TCRdb holds here is the immuneACCESS table cut down to in-frame rearrangements. Part of the clones is not present; checked against another copy, under half of the missing clones reflect an unresolved V gene, and the others are unexplained. The sample includes some 410,000 clones, with more than 75% observed a single time. The ten largest make up around 0.95% of the sample. Sequencing input: PBMCs or T cells enriched from blood (not recorded which). The source is a woman in her twenties or thirties with acute COVID-19.

CDR3 amino acids: CASSLTRQTGNYGYTF. The DNA for the CDR3 is TGTGCCAGCAGCTTAACTCGGCAGACGGGTAACTATGGCTACACCTTC. J is TRBJ1-2 and V is TRBV7-9; no firm D call. CDR1 SEHNR and CDR2 FQNEAQ come from the germline V gene (reference sequence). This CDR3 region has 16 residues. Trimming removed 2 bases from V and 1 base from J, with 14 bases in between.

The J gene is TRBJ1-5, the V gene TRBV6-1; possible D gene TRBD1, 6 bases. CDR1 is MNHNS and CDR2 is SASEGT in the germline V gene. Trimming shortened V by 0 bases and J by 0 bases, and 15 bases separated the two germline ends. The CDR3 loop spans 18 amino acids. This chain's CDR3 is CASSEARGNEYSNQPQHF. The DNA for the CDR3 is TGTGCCAGCAGTGAAGCCAGGGGTAATGAGTATAGCAATCAGCCCCAGCATTTT.

This chain uses TRBV18 with TRBJ2-7; 8 bases map to TRBD1. The CDR3 sequence is 14 residues long. CDR1 and CDR2 from the germline V gene are KGHSH and LQKENI. J was trimmed by 5 bases and V by 2 bases; bases with no gene match: 5. The CDR3 DNA follows: TGTGCCAGCTCACCAACAGGGGGTGCCGACGAGCAGTACTTC. Its translation: CASSPTGGADEQYF.

The rearrangement links TRBV11-2 to TRBJ1-1, with unresolved D. Looked up from germline, CDR1 is SGHAT and CDR2 is FQNNGV. The CDR3 length is 12 residues. Trimming took 5 bases from V and 3 from J, leaving 7 bases between them. The CDR3, as DNA: TGTGCCAGCAGCGGAGGGTACACTGAAGCTTTCTTT. Protein product: CASSGGYTEAFF.

As regards this clone: One junction end disagrees with the germline gene, perhaps due to a read error. The chain uses TRBV11-2 and TRBJ2-7, with D perhaps TRBD2 (5 bases). The germline gives CDR1 SGHAT, CDR2 FQNNGV. CDR3 length: 11 amino acids. The CDR3 DNA is TGTGCCAGCAGCTTGACTACGAAGGTGGACTTC. This gives the protein CASSLTTKVDF.

This chain links TRBV3-1 (or the pseudogene TRBV3-2) with TRBJ1-1; unclear D gene. This CDR3 is built from 14 residues. V dropped 1 base and J dropped 1 base, with 7 bases sitting between them. Germline V CDR1 and CDR2: LGHDT, YNNKEL (reference sequence). CDR3: CASSQGLSNTEAFF. The CDR3 coding sequence is TGTGCCAGCAGCCAAGGACTTTCGAACACTGAAGCTTTCTTT.

This rearrangement joins TRBV2 to TRBJ1-2; TRBD1 aligns across 8 bases. With V trimmed by 1 base and J by 7 bases, 5 bases remained unmatched. The germline V gene has CDR1 SNHLY and CDR2 FYNNEI. The CDR3 has 14 residues. The CDR3 sequence: CASSEVQGDFGYTF. CDR3 nucleotides: TGTGCCAGCAGTGAAGTACAGGGGGACTTTGGCTACACCTTC. Full variable domain (missing parts from reference TRBV2 and TRBJ1-2): EPEVTQTPSHQVTQMGQEVILRCVPISNHLYFYWYRQILGQKVEFLVSFYNNEISEKSEIFDDQFSVERPDGSNFTLKIRSTKLEDSAMYFCASSEVQGDFGYTFGSGTRLTVV.

The rearrangement links TRBV2 to TRBJ2-1; D not resolved. The V gene's germline CDR1 is SNHLY and CDR2 FYNNEI. The CDR3 has 11 residues. Trimming removed 6 bases from V and 6 bases from J, with 6 bases in between. CDR3 sequence: CASSLSNEQFF. The CDR3 DNA reads as TGTGCCAGCAGCCTCAGCAATGAGCAGTTCTTC.

The V and J genes are TRBV9 and TRBJ2-1, with D maybe TRBD1 (6 bases). This CDR3 region has 15 residues. Per germline, CDR1 SGDLS and CDR2 YYNGEE. V lost 6 bases and J 8 bases, leaving 21 bases between the germline ends. The CDR3 protein is CASTLSGASTDEQFF. Here the CDR3 DNA reads TGTGCCAGCACTCTCTCAGGGGCCTCCACAGATGAGCAGTTCTTC.

J is TRBJ1-1 and V is TRBV2, with D perhaps TRBD1 (5 bases). CDR3 length equals 15 residues. Germline loops: CDR1 SNHLY, CDR2 FYNNEI. V was shortened by 7 bases and J by 6 bases, with 21 bases between the two germline ends. The CDR3 DNA reads TGTGCCAGCACAGGCGGCTTCACAGGTAGAGCTGAAGCTTTCTTT. Amino acid sequence: CASTGGFTGRAEAFF.

This clone has just a few counts. The V and J genes are TRBV5-8 and TRBJ1-4, with D possibly matching TRBD1 (5 bases). In germline, CDR1 is SGHTS, CDR2 YDEGEE. V lost 0 bases, J lost 4 bases, and 10 bases lay in between. The CDR3 is 15 amino acids. This CDR3 reads CASSLGVQGNEKLFF. CDR3 sequence (DNA): TGTGCCAGCAGCTTGGGCGTCCAGGGTAATGAAAAACTGTTTTTT.

The chain has TRBV2 and TRBJ2-5, with TRBD2 matching 12 bases. This CDR3 is built from 15 residues. The V and J ends lost 5 bases and 3 bases, in that order; junction bases with no gene match: 4. Per germline, CDR1 SNHLY and CDR2 FYNNEI. The CDR3 loop reads CASSLTSGGKETQYF. The DNA of the CDR3 is TGTGCCAGCAGTTTAACTAGCGGGGGGAAAGAGACCCAGTACTTC.

This chain links TRBV6-5 with TRBJ1-1; 10 nucleotides align to TRBD1. Looked up from germline, CDR1 is MNHEY and CDR2 is SVGAGI. With V trimmed by 2 bases and J by 7 bases, 10 bases remained unmatched. CDR3 length: 16 amino acids. The CDR3 DNA reads as TGTGCCAGCAGTTACATCGGGACAGGGGCCTGGGGTGAAGCTTTCTTT. It yields the protein CASSYIGTGAWGEAFF.

This chain links TRBV5-1 with TRBJ1-1; tentative D call: TRBD1 (6 bases). Between the trimmed V and J ends, which lost 0 bases and 6 bases, there was a span of 15 bases. Germline CDR1 is SGHRS and CDR2 is YFSETQ. This CDR3 is built from 15 residues. The CDR3 DNA reads TGCGCCAGCAGCTTGGTGGTACAGGGTTTCCCTGAAGCTTTCTTT. As protein: CASSLVVQGFPEAFF.

V gene TRBV24-1 combines with J gene TRBJ2-3, with D perhaps TRBD2 (6 bases). Germline CDR1 is KGHDR and CDR2 is SFDVKD. This CDR3 region has 14 residues. The V and J ends lost 4 bases and 1 base respectively, with 8 bases between them. CDR3 loop: CATSDERGTDTQYF. CDR3 DNA: TGTGCCACCAGTGACGAGCGGGGCACAGATACGCAGTATTTT.

This chain joins TRBV7-2 and TRBJ2-1; 7 positions match TRBD2. CDR3 length: 11 residues. J lost 16 bases, V lost 4 bases, and 7 bases had no gene match. The V gene's germline CDR1 is SGHTA and CDR2 FQGNSA. CDR3 sequence (DNA): TGTGCCAGCAGCTACGGGCGCGGGGGTTTCTTC. Its protein product is CASSYGRGGFF.

The J gene is TRBJ1-4, the V gene TRBV6-2 or TRBV6-3; possible D gene TRBD1, 5 bases. Germline V gene data show CDR1 as MNHEY and CDR2 as SVGEGT. Trimming took off 4 bases at V and 2 bases at J, with 17 bases between the two ends. The CDR3 runs 17 residues. The CDR3 DNA is TGTGCCAGCAGTTCTCGCCGGGACCGGGGGACTAATGAAAAACTGTTTTTT. Translation: CASSSRRDRGTNEKLFF.

This chain joins TRBV5-5 and TRBJ1-6, with no clear D. V was cut by 2 bases and J by 8 bases, with 11 bases left in between. CDR3 length: 14 amino acids. Germline V gene data show CDR1 as SGHKS and CDR2 as YYEKEE (reference sequence). The DNA for the CDR3 is TGTGCCAGCAGCTTTTGGGAGGGTGATTCACCCCTCCACTTT. As protein: CASSFWEGDSPLHF.

The rearrangement uses TRBV5-6 and TRBJ1-2; D unclear. This CDR3 has 16 residues. The V and J ends lost 4 bases and 5 bases respectively, with 21 bases between them. Germline CDR1 and CDR2: SGHDT and YYEEEE. The CDR3 loop reads CASSLVAGEDPYGYTF. DNA of the CDR3: TGTGCCAGCAGCCTGGTGGCAGGCGAAGACCCGTATGGCTACACCTTC.

The chain joins TRBV7-3 to TRBJ1-2; tentatively, D is TRBD1 (6 bases). The ends were cut back, 3 bases at V and 1 base at J, with 12 bases in the middle. The CDR3 runs to 15 residues. In germline, CDR1 is SGHTA, CDR2 FQGTGA. The CDR3, as DNA: TGTGCCAGCAGCTTGAGTGGGGACATTAACTATGGCTACACCTTC. Translated: CASSLSGDINYGYTF.

The rearrangement links TRBV9 to TRBJ1-2; 7 nucleotides align to TRBD1. V was clipped by 4 bases and J by 3 bases; unmatched bases: 9. The CDR3 sequence is 15 residues long. Germline V gene data show CDR1 as SGDLS and CDR2 as YYNGEE. The CDR3 DNA reads TGTGCCAGCAGCCCCACCGACAGGGACCACTATGGCTACACCTTC. This encodes CASSPTDRDHYGYTF.